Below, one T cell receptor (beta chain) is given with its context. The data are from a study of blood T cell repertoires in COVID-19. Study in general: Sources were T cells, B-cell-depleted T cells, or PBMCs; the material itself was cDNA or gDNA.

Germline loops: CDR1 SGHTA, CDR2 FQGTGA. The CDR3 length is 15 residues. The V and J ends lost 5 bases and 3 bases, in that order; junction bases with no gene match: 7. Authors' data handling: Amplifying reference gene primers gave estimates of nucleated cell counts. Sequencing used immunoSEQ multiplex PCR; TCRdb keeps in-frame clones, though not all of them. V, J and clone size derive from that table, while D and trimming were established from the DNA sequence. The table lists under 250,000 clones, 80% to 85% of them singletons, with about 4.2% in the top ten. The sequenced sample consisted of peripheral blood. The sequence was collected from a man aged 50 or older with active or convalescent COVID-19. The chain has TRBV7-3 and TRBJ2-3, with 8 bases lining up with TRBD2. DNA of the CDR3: TGTGCCAGCAGCCCCCGGGGGGGGGCTACAGATACGCAGTATTTT. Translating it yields CASSPRGGATDTQYF.